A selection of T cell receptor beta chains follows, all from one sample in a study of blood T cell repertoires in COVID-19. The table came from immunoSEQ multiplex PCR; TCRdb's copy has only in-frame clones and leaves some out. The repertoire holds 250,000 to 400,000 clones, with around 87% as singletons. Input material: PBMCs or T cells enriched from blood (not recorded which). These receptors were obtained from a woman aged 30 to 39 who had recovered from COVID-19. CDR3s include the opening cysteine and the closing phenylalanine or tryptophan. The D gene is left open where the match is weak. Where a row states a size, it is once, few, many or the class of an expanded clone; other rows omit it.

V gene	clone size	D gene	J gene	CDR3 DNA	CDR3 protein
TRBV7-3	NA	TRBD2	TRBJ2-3	TGTGCCAGCAGCCCCGTAGCGGGGGGGTCAGATACGCAGTATTTT	CASSPVAGGSDTQYF
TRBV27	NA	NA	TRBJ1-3	TGTGCCAGCAGTCACAGGGAGTCTGGAAACACCATATATTTT	CASSHRESGNTIYF
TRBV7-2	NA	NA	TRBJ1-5	TGTGCCAGCAGCTCCCGCGGGGGGCTAGATCAGCCCCAGCATTTT	CASSSRGGLDQPQHF
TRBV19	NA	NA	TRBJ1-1	TGTGCCAGTAGTATAAGGGCGGGGTCACTGAACACTGAAGCTTTCTTT	CASSIRAGSLNTEAFF
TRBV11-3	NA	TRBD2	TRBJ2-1	TGTGCCAGCAGCTTAAAAACTAGCGGGGGGGCTCAGTTCTTC	CASSLKTSGGAQFF
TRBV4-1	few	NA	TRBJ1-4	TGCGCCAGCAGCCAAGATCGCCGGGGAACTAATGAAAAACTGTTTTTT	CASSQDRRGTNEKLFF
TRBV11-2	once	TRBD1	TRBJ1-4	TGTGCCAGCAGCTTAGTTGGGACAGGGGGGGAAAAACTGTTTTTT	CASSLVGTGGEKLFF
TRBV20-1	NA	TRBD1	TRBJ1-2	TGCGGGAGACAGGGGGCGTATGGCTACACCTTC	CGRQGAYGYTF
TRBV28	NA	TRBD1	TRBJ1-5	TGTGCCAGCAGAGTCCGGGAGTGGCAGGGGGGCGGTCAGCCCCAGCATTTT	CASRVREWQGGGQPQHF
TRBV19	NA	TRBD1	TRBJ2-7	TGTGCCAGTGGGACAGGGGAAGGTTACGAGCAGTACTTC	CASGTGEGYEQYF
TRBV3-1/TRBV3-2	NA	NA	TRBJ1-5	TGTGCCAGCAGCCAGGGAGGACTGGGTCAGCCCCAGCATTTT	CASSQGGLGQPQHF
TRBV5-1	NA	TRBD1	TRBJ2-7	TGCGCCAGCAGCCTTTGGACAGGGAAAGACGAGCAGTACTTC	CASSLWTGKDEQYF
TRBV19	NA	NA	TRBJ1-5	TGTGCCAGTAGTATTAGGGGAATCGACATTAGCAATCAGCCCCAGCATTTT	CASSIRGIDISNQPQHF
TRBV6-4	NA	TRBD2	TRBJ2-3	TGTGCCAGCACTCCGACTAGCGGGGCCTTCGGAGATACGCAGTATTTT	CASTPTSGAFGDTQYF
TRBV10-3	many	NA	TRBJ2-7	TGTGCCATCGGAGGCTCCCTTAGGGAGCAGTACTTC	CAIGGSLREQYF
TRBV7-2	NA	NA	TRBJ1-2	TGTGCCAGCAGCCCAGACACAGACAGCTATGGCTACACCTTC	CASSPDTDSYGYTF
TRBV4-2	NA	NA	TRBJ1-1	TGTGCCAGCAGCCTCGGGGAATTAGTGAACACTGAAGCTTTCTTT	CASSLGELVNTEAFF
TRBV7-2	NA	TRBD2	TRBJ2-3	TGTGCCAGCAGCTTAGCGCCTAGCGGAGGATGGGATACGCAGTATTTT	CASSLAPSGGWDTQYF
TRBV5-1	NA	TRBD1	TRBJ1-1	TGCGCCAGCAATGATAGAGGACAGGCGAACACTGAAGCTTTCTTT	CASNDRGQANTEAFF
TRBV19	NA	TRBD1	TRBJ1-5	TGTGCCAGTAGGGGGAGACAGGGAGAATCAGGGCCCCAGCATTTT	CASRGRQGESGPQHF
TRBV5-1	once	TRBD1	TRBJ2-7	TGCGCCAGCAGCCTCACCCTCGGACAGGGAAAAATATCCTACGAGCAGTACTTC	CASSLTLGQGKISYEQYF
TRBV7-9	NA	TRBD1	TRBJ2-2	TGTGCCAGCAGTCTCCCGGGACAGGGGGCGCGGGAAGGCACCGGGGAGCTGTTTTTT	CASSLPGQGAREGTGELFF
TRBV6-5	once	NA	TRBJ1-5	TGTGCCAGCAGCCCCCAGGGTAGCTTGCATCAGCCCCAGCATTTT	CASSPQGSLHQPQHF
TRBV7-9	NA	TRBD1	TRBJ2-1	TGTGCCAGCAGCTTTTCCGGGACAGGGCTTGGGCAGTTCTTC	CASSFSGTGLGQFF
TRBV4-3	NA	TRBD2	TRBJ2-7	TGCGCCAGCAGCCAAGGGCGGGGGAACTACGAGCAGTACTTC	CASSQGRGNYEQYF
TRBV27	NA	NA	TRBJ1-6	TGTGCCAGCAGTGGAGACCCGGGAGCCTATAATTCACCCCTCCACTTT	CASSGDPGAYNSPLHF
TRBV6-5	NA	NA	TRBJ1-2	TGTGCCAGCAGTTACTCGATGGGGGGGAACGGTGGCTACACCTTC	CASSYSMGGNGGYTF
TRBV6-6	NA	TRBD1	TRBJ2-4	TGTGCCAGCAGCAGTTTTAGGATCATAGAAACAGGGGAGGCCAAAAACATTCAGTACTTC	CASSSFRIIETGEAKNIQYF
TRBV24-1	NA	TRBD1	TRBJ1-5	TGTGCCACCAGTAGAAGGACAGGGCCTAATAGCAATCAGCCCCAGCATTTT	CATSRRTGPNSNQPQHF
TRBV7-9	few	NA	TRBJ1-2	TGTGCCAGCAGCGCACCACAGGCCGCTAACTATGGCTACACCTTC	CASSAPQAANYGYTF
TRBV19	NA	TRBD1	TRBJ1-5	TGTGCCAGTAGTATAACGGGCAGGGGGGACTCCAATCAGCCCCAGCATTTT	CASSITGRGDSNQPQHF
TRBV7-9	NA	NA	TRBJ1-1	TGTGCCAGCAGCCCTTTTGGGGGGGACACTGAAGCTTTCTTT	CASSPFGGDTEAFF
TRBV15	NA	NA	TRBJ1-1	TGTGCCACCAGCAGACGGTCCCTCGGCCAGGGGACTGAAGCTTTCTTT	CATSRRSLGQGTEAFF
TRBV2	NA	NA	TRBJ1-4	TGTGCCAGCACCAGACGAAGCGGTGAAAAACTGTTTTTT	CASTRRSGEKLFF
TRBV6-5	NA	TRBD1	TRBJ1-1	TGTGCCAGCAGTACTGACAGGGGGCTGCGTGCTTTCTTT	CASSTDRGLRAFF
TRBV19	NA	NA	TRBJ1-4	TGTGCCAGTAGTATTGGACAGACCCTAACCACTAATGAAAAACTGTTTTTT	CASSIGQTLTTNEKLFF
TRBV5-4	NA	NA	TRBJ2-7	TGTGCCAGCAGTATCACGGGGGGCGCCAAGCAGTACTTC	CASSITGGAKQYF
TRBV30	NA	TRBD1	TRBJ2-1	TGTGCCTGTGACAGGGTCTACAATGAGCAGTTCTTC	CACDRVYNEQFF
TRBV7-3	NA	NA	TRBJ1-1	TGTGCCAGCAGCCGGGGCGGGGACACTGAAGCTTTCTTT	CASSRGGDTEAFF
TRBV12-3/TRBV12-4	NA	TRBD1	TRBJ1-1	TGTGCCAGCAGTTTAGGGGACAGTGAAGCTTTCTTT	CASSLGDSEAFF
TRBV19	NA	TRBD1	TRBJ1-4	TGTGCCAGTAGAAACGCAGTGACAGGGCTCGAAAAACTGTTTTTT	CASRNAVTGLEKLFF
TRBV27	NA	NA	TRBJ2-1	TGTGCCAGCAGTTTTGAGTCTCCCGGCGGTCGCTCCTACAATGAGCAGTTCTTC	CASSFESPGGRSYNEQFF
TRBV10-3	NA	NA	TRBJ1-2	TGTGCCATCAGTGATACGACAGAGAACTATGGCTACACCTTC	CAISDTTENYGYTF
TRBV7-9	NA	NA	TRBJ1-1	TGTGCCAGCAGCTTAGGTCCACAGGGCTATGGCACTGAAGCTTTCTTT	CASSLGPQGYGTEAFF
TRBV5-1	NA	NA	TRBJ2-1	TGCGCCAGCAGCCAAGTCGGCGGTGATGAGCAGTTCTTC	CASSQVGGDEQFF
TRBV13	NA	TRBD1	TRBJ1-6	TGTGCCAGCAGCTTGGGACAGGGTGACAATTCACCCCTCCACTTT	CASSLGQGDNSPLHF
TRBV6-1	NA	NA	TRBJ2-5	TGTGCCAGCAGTGAAGGTAGAGAGACCCAGTACTTC	CASSEGRETQYF
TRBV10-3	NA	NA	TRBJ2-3	TGTGCCATCGCCCCCCGAGGGGGAGATACGCAGTATTTT	CAIAPRGGDTQYF